Presented here are 15 T cell receptor beta chains from one specimen sequenced in a study of T cell repertoires in ileal Crohn's disease. The table came from immunoSEQ multiplex PCR; TCRdb's copy has only in-frame clones and leaves some out. In the table there are 15,000 to 20,000 clones, 75% to 80% of which are singletons. Time point described: inflamed ileum from the surgical specimen. The sample consisted of ileal tissue. These receptors were taken from an adult with Crohn's disease.

The chain recombines TRBV7-9 with TRBJ1-1, with 7 nucleotides matching TRBD1. CDR1 is SEHNR and CDR2 is FQNEAQ in the germline V gene (reference sequence). V was pared by 2 bases and J by 1 base, with 13 bases of the junction left unmatched. The CDR3 spans 18 residues. CDR3 in amino acids: CASSLNPGTARANTEAFF. CDR3 DNA: TGTGCCAGCAGCTTAAATCCCGGGACAGCGCGAGCGAACACTGAAGCTTTCTTT.

The chain has TRBV6-1 and TRBJ2-5, with TRBD2 matching over 8 bases. J was trimmed by 2 bases and V by 5 bases; bases with no gene match: 7. This CDR3 is built from 15 residues. CDR1 MNHNS and CDR2 SASEGT come from the germline V gene. In nucleotides, the CDR3 is TGTGCCAGCAGTCAAAGGGCGGGGGGACAAGAGACCCAGTACTTC. Its translation is CASSQRAGGQETQYF.

This chain joins TRBV19 and TRBJ1-5; TRBD1 agrees at 9 bases. CDR1 is LNHDA, CDR2 SQIVND, per germline (reference sequence). V shed 0 bases, J shed 7 bases, and the junction held 7 bases outside the gene matches. The CDR3 totals 16 residues. The CDR3 DNA sequence: TGTGCCAGTAGTATAGATTACAGGGGGCGCGAGCAGCCCCAGCATTTT. It translates to CASSIDYRGREQPQHF.

Of note for this clone: Other nucleotide sequences in the sample specify the same CDR3. The chain is built from TRBV5-1 and TRBJ2-2, with D uncertain. CDR1 and CDR2 (germline): SGHRS, YFSETQ. Trimming pared 0 bases from V and 2 bases from J, leaving 8 bases between. This CDR3 has 15 amino acids. CDR3 bases: TGCGCCAGCAGCTTGGATTCGGCAAACACCGGGGAGCTGTTTTTT. This translates into CASSLDSANTGELFF.

V usage is TRBV6-6 and J usage is TRBJ2-7; D might be TRBD2 (5 bases). CDR3 size: 15 residues. V was trimmed by 4 bases and J by 0 bases, leaving 13 bases between them. Germline-derived CDR1 and CDR2 are MNHNY and SVGAGI (reference sequence). DNA of the CDR3: TGTGCCAGCAGTTCCCCCGGGGAGAGCTCCTACGAGCAGTACTTC. Amino acid sequence: CASSSPGESSYEQYF.

This chain uses TRBV25-1 with TRBJ2-7; perhaps TRBD2 as D (5 bases). The V end lost 2 bases, the J end lost 6 bases, and 11 bases lay between the germline ends. The CDR3 sequence is 13 residues long. In germline, CDR1 is MGHDK, CDR2 SYGVNS. The CDR3 sequence: CASSEGSSSEQYF. CDR3 DNA sequence: TGTGCCAGCAGTGAAGGGTCTAGCAGCGAGCAGTACTTC.

This clone is a singleton in its sample. The chain is built from TRBV19 and TRBJ2-5; D is unresolved. Germline CDR1 reads LNHDA; CDR2 reads SQIVND (reference sequence). The CDR3 is 15 amino acids. The V gene lost 4 bases and the J gene lost 5 bases, with 17 bases spanning the gap. This CDR3 is CASSRVAGARETQYF. The CDR3 nucleotides read TGTGCCAGTAGTAGAGTGGCAGGTGCTCGGGAGACCCAGTACTTC.

The gene calls are TRBV5-4 and TRBJ1-1; D not certain. Germline loops: CDR1 SGHNT, CDR2 YYREEE (reference sequence). The CDR3 consists of 14 residues. The V and J ends lost 4 bases and 4 bases respectively, with 14 bases between them. In DNA, the CDR3 is TGTGCCAGCAGCGAAAAGACCGTGGGCACTGAAGCTTTCTTT. It is translated as CASSEKTVGTEAFF.

V usage is TRBV6-1 and J usage is TRBJ2-5; TRBD2 matches 8 bases. The ends lost 2 bases at V and 1 base at J; junction bases unmatched: 3. The length of the CDR3 is 15 residues. CDR1 MNHNS and CDR2 SASEGT come from the germline V gene. CDR3 DNA: TGTGCCAGCAGTGAAAGGGGGACTAGCCAAGAGACCCAGTACTTC. It encodes CASSERGTSQETQYF.

This clone was seen only once. The chain couples TRBV13 to TRBJ2-5; 16 positions match TRBD2. This CDR3 contains 18 residues. The germline V gene encodes CDR1 PRHDT and CDR2 FYEKMQ (reference sequence). Unmatched junction bases numbered 11, after V lost 5 bases and J lost 5 bases. The CDR3 here is CASSGGAGLAGGMETQYF. The CDR3, as DNA: TGTGCCAGCAGCGGTGGCGCGGGACTAGCGGGGGGGATGGAGACCCAGTACTTC.

This clone occurred once. The chain links TRBV11-2 to TRBJ2-7; D ambiguous. The CDR3 runs to 13 residues. V dropped 5 bases and J dropped 4 bases, with 12 bases sitting between them. CDR1 is SGHAT and CDR2 is FQNNGV in the germline V gene. The CDR3: CASSPATLYEQYF. The DNA for the CDR3 is TGTGCCAGCAGCCCCGCGACTCTTTACGAGCAGTACTTC.

The chain has TRBV5-8 and TRBJ2-2; D not resolved. V was clipped by 4 bases and J by 1 base, with 11 bases between them. The CDR3 consists of 15 residues. Germline values: CDR1 SGHTS, CDR2 YDEGEE. The CDR3 region is CASSAVYGNTGELFF. The DNA for the CDR3 is TGTGCCAGCAGCGCCGTTTATGGGAACACCGGGGAGCTGTTTTTT.

The chain links TRBV4-2 to TRBJ2-2; 7 positions match TRBD1. Germline lookup yields CDR1 LGHNA and CDR2 YNFKEQ. V was pared by 1 base and J by 3 bases, with 8 bases of the junction left unmatched. The length of the CDR3 is 17 residues. The CDR3 region has the DNA TGTGCCAGCAGCCAAGTTATCACAGGGGACGACACCGGGGAGCTGTTTTTT. This encodes CASSQVITGDDTGELFF.

V usage is TRBV5-5 and J usage is TRBJ2-5; D gene ambiguous. The germline V and J ends were trimmed by 5 bases and 1 base, with 9 bases remaining between them. This CDR3 has 13 amino acids. The V gene's germline CDR1 is SGHKS and CDR2 YYEKEE (reference sequence). The CDR3 is CASSLTPQETQYF. DNA for the CDR3: TGTGCCAGCAGTCTCACACCCCAAGAGACCCAGTACTTC.

V and J are TRBV5-1 and TRBJ2-5; 11 bases line up with TRBD2. The V gene end was trimmed by 6 bases and the J gene end by 3 bases; junction bases not matched to a gene: 4. CDR1 and CDR2 from the germline V gene are SGHRS and YFSETQ. There are 14 residues in the CDR3. The CDR3 loop is CASKRGLAEETQYF. The CDR3, as DNA: TGCGCCAGCAAGCGGGGACTAGCGGAAGAGACCCAGTACTTC.